This TCR beta chain came from a study of metastatic and nonmetastatic thyroid tumors. This clone was seen only a few times. Being one base from a much bigger clone, this may be a read error. No treatment of any kind had been given to any patient before thyroid surgery. TCRdb called clones again from the PCR reads with MiXCR. The sample shows tens of thousands of clones, approximately 22% of them seen only once. Germline CDR1 and CDR2: MNHEY and SVGEGT. CDR3 length: 17 amino acids. The genes are TRBV6-2 or TRBV6-3 and TRBJ2-5, with 8 bases lining up with TRBD1. The TCR sequence derives from a female donor with papillary thyroid cancer or a benign thyroid nodule (not recorded which). Some clones in this sample may be carry-over from other donors' samples. Sequenced: tumor tissue. The DNA for the CDR3 is TGTGCCAGCAGTTACGCAACACCGGGGACAGGAGAAGACACCCAGTACTTC. It encodes CASSYATPGTGEDTQYF.